This TCR beta chain was profiled in a study of shared clonotypes between healthy human individuals. The study's findings and limits: Clonotype sharing among donors was thought likely to change with sequencing depth.

The replicate PCRs on unsorted PBMC were given about 0.3 ug DNA, which is 25,000 to 30,000 T cell genomes. Sequenced by immunoSEQ multiplex PCR; TCRdb stores in-frame clones only, minus some. In the table there are a few hundred thousand clones, roughly 79% of which are singletons. A remark on this clone: Its antigen is undetermined. This same CDR3 is encoded by further DNA sequences in the sample.

This CDR3 comprises 15 residues. V lost 3 bases, J lost 0 bases, and 11 bases lay in between. Germline assignment: CDR1 MNHEY and CDR2 SMNVEV (reference sequence). Adults of Caucasian background living in Nashville, Tennessee made up all donors. The V call is TRBV27, the J call TRBJ1-1; D is unresolved. Sequenced material: PBMCs. The sequence was collected from a woman between 40 and 55 years old in good health. Some clones in this sample may be carry-over from other donors' samples. CDR3 coding DNA: TGTGCCAGCAGTTTTCGGACCGATTTGAACACTGAAGCTTTCTTT. Amino acids: CASSFRTDLNTEAFF.